Listed here are 10 T cell receptor beta chains from one sample, sequenced in a study of cytomegalovirus exposure and HLA in healthy donors. PCR involved 60 Vbeta and 13 Jbeta primers. Clones were sequenced by immunoSEQ multiplex PCR, and TCRdb holds only the in-frame ones, with some missing. The sample carries some 170,000 clones, 75% to 85% recorded once. The sample was PBMCs. The receptors shown here come from a woman aged 18 to 35 in good health and CMV-seronegative.

This clone was seen a few times. This CDR3 reads CASSLGLAGANTGELFF. The CDR3 bases are TGTGCCAGCAGCTTGGGGCTAGCGGGGGCTAACACCGGGGAGCTGTTTTTT. V usage is TRBV5-4 and J usage is TRBJ2-2, with 10 nucleotides matching TRBD2. Trimming took 0 bases from V and 2 from J; bases not matched to a gene: 4. Germline CDR1 SGHNT, CDR2 YYREEE (reference sequence). There are 17 residues in the CDR3.

This sequence joins TRBV2 and TRBJ1-2; TRBD1 aligns across 7 bases. Trimming cost V 1 base and J 4 bases; bases outside gene matches: 3. Germline V CDR1 and CDR2: SNHLY, FYNNEI. The CDR3 has 14 residues. For the CDR3, the DNA is TGTGCCAGCAGTGAAGGGCAGGGGGTCTATGGCTACACCTTC. As protein: CASSEGQGVYGYTF.

The chain combines TRBV20-1 with TRBJ1-1; D gene unclear. The V end lost 5 bases, the J end lost 11 bases, and 12 bases lay between the germline ends. The CDR3 covers 10 residues. The germline V gene has CDR1 DFQATT and CDR2 SNEGSKA (reference sequence). The CDR3 DNA follows: TGCAGTGCTGCTGTAGAGGGTGCTTTCTTT. Translating gives CSAAVEGAFF.

This clone was detected only a few times. The chain recombines TRBV27 with TRBJ2-7; D unclear. Germline CDR1 MNHEY, CDR2 SMNVEV (reference sequence). The V end was cut by 5 bases, the J end by 3 bases, with 23 bases between. CDR3 length: 17 amino acids. The CDR3: CASSIIQVRHPLYEQYF. The CDR3 region has the DNA TGTGCCAGCAGTATAATTCAGGTGCGCCACCCCCTCTACGAGCAGTACTTC.

The chain carries TRBV27 and TRBJ2-7, with 12 bases matching TRBD2. CDR1 MNHEY and CDR2 SMNVEV come from the germline V gene (reference sequence). This CDR3 is 15 amino acids long. V gave up 5 bases and J gave up 2 bases; unmatched junction bases: 4. Here the CDR3 reads CASSLLAGGTYEQYF. In DNA, the CDR3 is TGTGCCAGCAGTCTACTAGCGGGAGGTACCTACGAGCAGTACTTC.

The chain links TRBV7-3 to TRBJ2-7, with TRBD1 matching 11 bases. Per germline, CDR1 SGHTA and CDR2 FQGTGA. This CDR3 comprises 15 residues. V lost 3 bases to trimming and J lost 2 bases; unmatched junction nucleotides: 3. The CDR3 DNA reads TGTGCCAGCAGCTTCACGGGACAGGGGGCCTACGAGCAGTACTTC. It encodes CASSFTGQGAYEQYF.

The chain links TRBV19 to TRBJ1-1, with D unclear. Germline V gene data show CDR1 as LNHDA and CDR2 as SQIVND (reference sequence). V lost 10 bases and J lost 7, with 19 bases in between. CDR3 length: 13 residues. In nucleotides, the CDR3 is TGTGCCACCCTAGGACGCCGCGGAGGTGAAGCTTTCTTT. It yields the protein CATLGRRGGEAFF.

As for this clone: This CDR3 is also generated by other DNA sequences in the sample. The genes are TRBV9 and TRBJ2-7, with D possibly being TRBD2 (7 bases). There are 14 residues in the CDR3. Germline V CDR1 and CDR2: SGDLS, YYNGEE. V dropped 7 bases and J dropped 7 bases, with 21 bases sitting between them. CDR3 DNA: TGTGCCAGCTCTCCCGGGGGGCGTCGGGGGGAGCAGTACTTC. Amino acid sequence: CASSPGGRRGEQYF.

This clone occurred a few times. Within the sample, other DNA sequences also encode this same CDR3. The gene calls are TRBV28 and TRBJ1-5, with D maybe TRBD1 (5 bases). V was cut by 2 bases and J by 3 bases, with 11 bases left in between. The CDR3 consists of 15 residues. Germline assignment: CDR1 MDHEN and CDR2 SYDVKM. The CDR3 DNA reads TGTGCCAGCAGTTTAGCTGGGGCCCACAATCAGCCCCAGCATTTT. Its translation is CASSLAGAHNQPQHF.

A few counts support this clone. The chain recombines TRBV28 with TRBJ2-7, with D possibly being TRBD2 (5 bases). Germline V gene lookup returns CDR1 MDHEN and CDR2 SYDVKM. The CDR3 loop spans 14 amino acids. V lost 5 bases to trimming and J lost 1 base, with 12 bases between them. As DNA, the CDR3 is TGTGCCAGCAGTAGGGTGACGGGGTCCTACGAGCAGTACTTC. This codes for CASSRVTGSYEQYF. The variable domain in full, with the rest retrieved from reference TRBV28 and TRBJ2-7, is DVKVTQSSRYLVKRTGEKVFLECVQDMDHENMFWYRQDPGLGLRLIYFSYDVKMKEKGDIPEGYSVSREKKERFSLILESASTNQTSMYLCASSRVTGSYEQYFGPGTRLTVT.